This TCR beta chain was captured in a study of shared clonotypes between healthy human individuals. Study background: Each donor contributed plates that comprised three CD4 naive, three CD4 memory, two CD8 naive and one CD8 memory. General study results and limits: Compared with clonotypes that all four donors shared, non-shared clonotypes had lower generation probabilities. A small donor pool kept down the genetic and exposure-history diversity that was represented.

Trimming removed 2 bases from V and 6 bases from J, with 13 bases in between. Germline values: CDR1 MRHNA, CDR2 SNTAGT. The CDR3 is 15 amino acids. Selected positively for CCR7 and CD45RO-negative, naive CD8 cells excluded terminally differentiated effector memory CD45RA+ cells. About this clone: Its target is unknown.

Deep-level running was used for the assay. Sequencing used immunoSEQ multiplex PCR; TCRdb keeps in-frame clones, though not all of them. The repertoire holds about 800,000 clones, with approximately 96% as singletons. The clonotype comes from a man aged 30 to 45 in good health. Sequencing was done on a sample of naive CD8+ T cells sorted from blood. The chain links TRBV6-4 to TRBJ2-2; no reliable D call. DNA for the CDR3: TGTGCCAGCAGTGACCCTATTATAGGCGCCGGGGAGCTGTTTTTT. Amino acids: CASSDPIIGAGELFF.